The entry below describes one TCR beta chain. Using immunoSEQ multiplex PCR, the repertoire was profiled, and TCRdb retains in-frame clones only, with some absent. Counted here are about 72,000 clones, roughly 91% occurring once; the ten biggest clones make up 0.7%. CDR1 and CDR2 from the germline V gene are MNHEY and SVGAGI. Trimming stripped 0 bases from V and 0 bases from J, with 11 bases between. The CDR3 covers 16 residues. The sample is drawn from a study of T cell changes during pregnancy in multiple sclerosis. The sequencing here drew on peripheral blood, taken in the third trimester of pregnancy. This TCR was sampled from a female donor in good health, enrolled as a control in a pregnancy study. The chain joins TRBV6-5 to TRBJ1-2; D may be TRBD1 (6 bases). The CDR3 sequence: CASSYSGRGTNYGYTF. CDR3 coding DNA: TGTGCCAGCAGTTACTCGGGTAGGGGGACTAACTATGGCTACACCTTC.